A selection of T cell receptor beta chains follows, all from one sample in a study of T cell clonotyping in hematopoietic cell transplantation. TCRdb's copy holds only in-frame clones and misses some; the assay was immunoSEQ multiplex PCR. The table lists nearly 9,000 clones, 93% of them singletons, with around 5.7% in the top ten. Sequences were derived from PBMCs, sampled 100 days after allogeneic stem cell transplant. The receptors come from a male patient aged 50 or older who had an allogeneic stem cell transplant from a related donor, so T cells may come from the graft donor. Some clones in this sample may be carry-over from other donors' samples. CDR3s include the opening cysteine and the closing phenylalanine or tryptophan. The D gene is left open where the match is weak. The listing skips clone size in some rows; elsewhere it reads once, few, many or a size class.

D: -
J: TRBJ2-5
V: TRBV7-2
size: few
DNA: TGTGCCAGCAGCGTAGAAGAGACCCAGTACTTC
CDR3: CASSVEETQYF

D: -
J: TRBJ2-5
V: TRBV30
size: -
DNA: TGTGCCTGGGACGGACTAAGAGAGACCCAGTACTTC
CDR3: CAWDGLRETQYF

D: TRBD1
J: TRBJ1-1
V: TRBV27
size: -
DNA: TGTGCCAGCGGACTCACAGGGGCTGAAGCTTTCTTT
CDR3: CASGLTGAEAFF

D: TRBD1
J: TRBJ1-1
V: TRBV28
size: -
DNA: TGTGCCAGCAGGCCTACAGGGGGCGCAGGGAACACTGAAGCTTTCTTT
CDR3: CASRPTGGAGNTEAFF

D: -
J: TRBJ1-1
V: TRBV10-3
size: -
DNA: TGTGCCATCAGTGAAACAGGAGATACCGAAGCTTTCTTT
CDR3: CAISETGDTEAFF

D: -
J: TRBJ1-4
V: TRBV4-1
size: -
DNA: TGCGCCAGCAGCCAAGTTGTCGCAGTAAGGGAAAAACTGTTTTTT
CDR3: CASSQVVAVREKLFF

D: -
J: TRBJ1-2
V: TRBV11-2
size: -
DNA: TGTGCCAGCAGCTTAAGCGGAAGGGGGAGACACTATGGCTACACCTTC
CDR3: CASSLSGRGRHYGYTF

D: -
J: TRBJ1-1
V: TRBV28
size: -
DNA: TGTGCCAGCAGTTTATTATCAGGGCCCCGCGAAGCTTTCTTT
CDR3: CASSLLSGPREAFF

D: -
J: TRBJ1-2
V: TRBV7-8
size: -
DNA: TGTGCCAGCAGCTTATCCGCAGGCGGACTAGGTGGCTACACCTTC
CDR3: CASSLSAGGLGGYTF

D: -
J: TRBJ2-3
V: TRBV21-1
size: -
DNA: TGTGCCAGTACGCCAGAGGGGGCTCCTAGCACAGATACGCAGTATTTT
CDR3: CASTPEGAPSTDTQYF

D: TRBD1
J: TRBJ2-1
V: TRBV7-2
size: -
DNA: TGTGCCAGCAGCTTAAGGGGACAGGGGGCGTCGAGTGAGCAGTTCTTC
CDR3: CASSLRGQGASSEQFF

D: -
J: TRBJ1-3
V: TRBV6-5
size: -
DNA: TGTGCCAGCAGTTATAGCTCTGGAAACACCATATATTTT
CDR3: CASSYSSGNTIYF

D: -
J: TRBJ1-6
V: TRBV4-2
size: -
DNA: TGTGCCAGCAGCCAAGATCCTAGGAGTACATATAATTCACCCCTCCACTTT
CDR3: CASSQDPRSTYNSPLHF

D: -
J: TRBJ1-2
V: TRBV21-1
size: -
DNA: TGTGCCAGCAGCACACAGGGTGATGGCTACACCTTC
CDR3: CASSTQGDGYTF